One and the same sample provided the 10 T cell receptor beta chains below, sequenced in a study of blood T cell repertoires in COVID-19. TCRdb's table, derived via immunoSEQ multiplex PCR, lists solely in-frame clones and lacks some. The sample has about 120,000 clones; around 77% are singletons. Source material: peripheral blood. The receptors were sampled from a human donor in a cohort sampled during active COVID-19.

This clone was detected only once. This chain joins TRBV7-6 and TRBJ2-7; the match to TRBD2 covers 9 bases. Germline values: CDR1 SGHVS, CDR2 FNYEAQ. The CDR3 loop spans 15 amino acids. Trimming at V came to 3 bases and at J to 1 base, leaving 4 bases not matched to a gene. The CDR3: CASSFERGVSYEQYF. The CDR3 nucleotides are TGTGCCAGCAGCTTCGAGCGGGGGGTGTCCTACGAGCAGTACTTC.

The chain recombines TRBV12-3 or TRBV12-4 with TRBJ1-2; D is perhaps TRBD1 (5 bases). The V end lost 6 bases, the J end lost 0 bases, and 8 bases lay between the germline ends. The CDR3 length is 13 residues. This CDR3 reads CASSQTANYGYTF. As DNA, the CDR3 is TGTGCCAGCAGCCAGACAGCTAACTATGGCTACACCTTC.

V gene TRBV12-3 or TRBV12-4 combines with J gene TRBJ2-7; 9 positions match TRBD2. There are 13 residues in the CDR3. The ends lost 7 bases at V and 7 bases at J; junction bases unmatched: 8. CDR3 amino acids: CASKRLAGLEQYF. In DNA, the CDR3 is TGTGCCAGCAAACGGCTAGCGGGGCTTGAGCAGTACTTC.

The chain links TRBV7-8 to TRBJ2-7, with 9 bases aligning to TRBD2. The length of the CDR3 is 17 residues. V was clipped by 4 bases and J by 2 bases; unmatched bases: 12. Per the germline V gene, CDR1 is SGHVS and CDR2 is FQNEAQ. CDR3 in DNA: TGTGCCAGCAGCTCCTCCCTGGGGCGGGAGGGCCCCTACGAGCAGTACTTC. Its translation is CASSSSLGREGPYEQYF.

The V call is TRBV4-1, the J call TRBJ2-7; D gene ambiguous. Germline loops: CDR1 MGHRA, CDR2 YSYEKL. Trimming cost V 0 bases and J 6 bases, with 9 bases left between them. CDR3 length: 13 amino acids. CDR3 sequence (DNA): TGCGCCAGCAGCCAAGATATAGCCTCCGAGCAGTACTTC. Translation: CASSQDIASEQYF.

V gene TRBV28 combines with J gene TRBJ2-7, with 7 nucleotides matching TRBD1. Germline loops: CDR1 MDHEN, CDR2 SYDVKM. Germline trimming cut 4 bases from V and 1 base from J; bases unmatched to any gene: 7. This CDR3 is 15 amino acids long. CDR3: CASSSPGRGSYEQYF. The CDR3 DNA reads as TGTGCCAGCAGTTCCCCGGGCAGGGGGTCCTACGAGCAGTACTTC.

The chain recombines TRBV15 with TRBJ2-7; possibly TRBD2 for D (6 bases). Trimming cost V 4 bases and J 2 bases, with 9 bases left between them. CDR3 length: 13 residues. The V gene's germline CDR1 is LNHNV and CDR2 YYDKDF (reference sequence). The CDR3 DNA follows: TGTGCCACCAGCAAAGGGAGGCCCTACGAGCAGTACTTC. It encodes CATSKGRPYEQYF.

The V call is TRBV12-5, the J call TRBJ2-7, with 7 bases aligning to TRBD1. Germline CDR1 is LGHNT and CDR2 is FRNRAP. The CDR3 runs to 12 residues. The J segment lost 5 bases and the V segment lost 5 bases, leaving 3 bases of the junction unmatched. CDR3 protein: CASGMTGNEQYF. As DNA, the CDR3 is TGTGCTAGTGGTATGACAGGGAACGAGCAGTACTTC.

V usage is TRBV5-1 and J usage is TRBJ1-6, with D perhaps TRBD1 (6 bases). The ends were cut back, 6 bases at V and 8 bases at J, with 12 bases in the middle. The germline gives CDR1 SGHRS, CDR2 YFSETQ. This CDR3 spans 13 amino acids. DNA for the CDR3: TGCGCCAGCAAAGAGGGGGTGGATTCACCCCTCCACTTT. Translating gives CASKEGVDSPLHF.

The chain has TRBV30 and TRBJ1-3; TRBD1 agrees at 7 bases. The germline V gene encodes CDR1 GTSNPN and CDR2 SVGIG (reference sequence). V trimming: 5 bases; J trimming: 2 bases; junction bases outside the gene matches: 6. The CDR3 spans 14 residues. The CDR3 coding sequence is TGTGCCTGGGCTCCCGGGACAGCTGGAAACACCATATATTTT. Its translation: CAWAPGTAGNTIYF.